A single sample gave rise to the 18 T cell receptor beta chains below, sequenced in a study of T cell therapy after organ transplantation. The repertoire was sequenced with immunoSEQ multiplex PCR; TCRdb's copy has only in-frame clones and lacks some. Of around 50,000 clones in the sample, over 90% are singletons; the top ten hold over 2.5%. Antigens for these TCRs are unknown. Here the sequenced sample was CD8+ T cells from blood, taken before autologous CMV-specific T cell therapy. These receptors were obtained from a human patient who had received a solid organ transplant and had CMV disease.

The chain carries TRBV4-2 and TRBJ1-1; D call uncertain. Per germline, CDR1 LGHNA and CDR2 YNFKEQ. CDR3 length: 15 residues. V was clipped by 1 base and J by 1 base, with 10 bases between them. CDR3 sequence: CASSQVAVRNTEAFF. CDR3 in DNA: TGTGCCAGCAGCCAAGTGGCCGTTCGGAACACTGAAGCTTTCTTT.

The rearrangement joins TRBV27 to TRBJ1-2, with unresolved D. With 4 bases removed from V and 0 bases from J, the gap between germline ends came to 6 bases. From germline, CDR1 is MNHEY and CDR2 SMNVEV (reference sequence). The CDR3 totals 13 residues. The CDR3 nucleotides read TGTGCCAGCAGTTCCATAACTAACTATGGCTACACCTTC. Translation: CASSSITNYGYTF.

V gene TRBV7-9 combines with J gene TRBJ2-1; 8 nucleotides align to TRBD1. CDR1 and CDR2 from the germline V gene are SEHNR and FQNEAQ (reference sequence). The CDR3 is 13 amino acids. Losses at the gene ends were 4 bases for V and 6 bases for J; bases not matched to a gene: 2. CDR3 in amino acids: CASSSTGVNEQFF. The CDR3 bases are TGTGCCAGCAGCTCGACAGGGGTCAATGAGCAGTTCTTC.

The gene calls are TRBV7-2 and TRBJ1-5; unclear D gene. From germline, CDR1 is SGHTA and CDR2 FQGNSA. Deletions cut 2 bases from V and 2 bases from J, with 13 bases between. The CDR3 sequence is 16 residues long. CDR3: CASSLSTGVGNQPQHF. The CDR3 bases are TGTGCCAGCAGCTTAAGCACCGGGGTGGGCAATCAGCCCCAGCATTTT.

This rearrangement joins TRBV7-6 to TRBJ1-1; D remains ambiguous. The CDR3 is made up of 12 amino acids. Germline values: CDR1 SGHVS, CDR2 FNYEAQ. V was shortened by 6 bases and J by 6 bases, with 11 bases between the two germline ends. The CDR3 loop is CASSPFGAEAFF. In nucleotides, the CDR3 is TGTGCCAGCAGTCCCTTTGGCGCTGAAGCTTTCTTT.

The rearrangement links TRBV27 to TRBJ2-3; TRBD1 agrees at 7 bases. V trimming: 1 base; J trimming: 4 bases; junction bases outside the gene matches: 8. This CDR3 is 16 amino acids long. Germline V lookup: CDR1 MNHEY, CDR2 SMNVEV (reference sequence). This CDR3 reads CASSLWATGRADTQYF. The CDR3 coding sequence is TGTGCCAGCAGTTTATGGGCGACAGGGCGGGCAGATACGCAGTATTTT.

The genes are TRBV12-5 and TRBJ2-7, with 9 bases identical to TRBD1. CDR3 size: 15 residues. Germline lookup yields CDR1 LGHNT and CDR2 FRNRAP. Trimming took 1 base from V and 3 from J; bases not matched to a gene: 4. CDR3 loop: CASGLAGTGLYEQYF. DNA of the CDR3: TGTGCTAGTGGTTTGGCCGGGACAGGGCTCTACGAGCAGTACTTC.

V gene TRBV5-4 combines with J gene TRBJ1-5; no reliable D call. The CDR3 totals 13 residues. Trimming removed 2 bases at V and 9 bases at J, with 12 bases between. Germline V gene data show CDR1 as SGHNT and CDR2 as YYREEE (reference sequence). CDR3 DNA: TGTGCCAGCAGCTTCGGGGAGGGATGGCCCCAGCATTTT. This gives the protein CASSFGEGWPQHF.

As for this clone: Within the sample, other DNA sequences also encode this same CDR3. This CDR3 is CASSLGTGYGYTF. The CDR3 DNA reads TGTGCCAGCAGCTTGGGGACAGGCTATGGCTACACCTTC. The rearrangement uses TRBV7-9 and TRBJ1-2, with TRBD1 matching over 8 bases. CDR1 and CDR2 from the germline V gene are SEHNR and FQNEAQ (reference sequence). V shed 3 bases, J shed 4 bases, and the junction held 1 base outside the gene matches. CDR3 length equals 13 residues.

This chain links TRBV7-9 with TRBJ2-1; D not resolved. V shed 7 bases and J shed 8 bases, with 0 bases lying between them. Germline values: CDR1 SEHNR, CDR2 FQNEAQ (reference sequence). The CDR3 length is 8 residues. The CDR3 loop reads CASNEQFF. CDR3 sequence (DNA): TGTGCCAGCAATGAGCAGTTCTTC.

The chain uses TRBV11-2 and TRBJ2-5; tentatively, D is TRBD1 (6 bases). The V gene's germline CDR1 is SGHAT and CDR2 FQNNGV. The V gene lost 0 bases and the J gene lost 4 bases, with 12 bases spanning the gap. The length of the CDR3 is 15 residues. As DNA, the CDR3 is TGTGCCAGCAGCTTAGATGAGACAGGTGGAGAGACCCAGTACTTC. Translation: CASSLDETGGETQYF.

This chain connects TRBV30 to TRBJ1-4; TRBD1 aligns across 8 bases. From germline, CDR1 is GTSNPN and CDR2 SVGIG (reference sequence). The CDR3 runs to 17 residues. Unmatched junction bases numbered 15, after V lost 5 bases and J lost 4 bases. CDR3 DNA sequence: TGTGCCTGGTCCTACTACGGACAGGGAGGATTTAATGAAAAACTGTTTTTT. Its translation: CAWSYYGQGGFNEKLFF.

This clone was seen once. The chain carries TRBV4-3 and TRBJ1-6, with TRBD1 matching over 8 bases. The J segment lost 6 bases and the V segment lost 0 bases, leaving 10 bases of the junction unmatched. This CDR3 is 18 amino acids long. CDR1 is LGHNA, CDR2 YSLEER, per germline. The CDR3 DNA sequence: TGCGCCAGCAGCCAAGACACGGACAGGGTTAATTCTAATTCACCCCTCCACTTT. Protein sequence: CASSQDTDRVNSNSPLHF.

This chain uses TRBV5-1 with TRBJ2-7; 9 bases agree with TRBD1. Unmatched junction bases numbered 6, after V lost 3 bases and J lost 5 bases. The CDR3 is 14 residues long. The V gene's germline CDR1 is SGHRS and CDR2 YFSETQ. The CDR3 sequence is CASSSGQGYDEQYF. As DNA, the CDR3 is TGCGCCAGCAGCTCCGGACAGGGGTACGACGAGCAGTACTTC.

This clone was observed a few times. This chain connects TRBV10-3 to TRBJ1-1; D remains unclear. Trimming took 4 bases from V and 6 from J, leaving 9 bases between them. This CDR3 contains 12 residues. Germline CDR1 and CDR2: ENHRY and SYGVKD. The CDR3 loop reads CAISGILPEAFF. The CDR3 coding sequence is TGTGCCATCAGTGGCATTCTGCCTGAAGCTTTCTTT.

The chain joins TRBV14 to TRBJ2-3; 7 bases are shared with TRBD2. With 1 base clipped from V and 2 bases from J, the junction kept 12 bases outside the gene matches. Looked up from germline, CDR1 is SGHDN and CDR2 is FVKESK. The CDR3 is made up of 18 amino acids. The CDR3 loop reads CASSQATGTTYHTDTQYF. The DNA of the CDR3 is TGTGCCAGCAGCCAAGCGACGGGGACTACTTACCACACAGATACGCAGTATTTT.

This chain joins TRBV10-1 and TRBJ2-7; possible D gene TRBD2, 6 bases. Trimming removed 4 bases from V and 6 bases from J, with 25 bases in between. The CDR3 totals 17 residues. Germline V gene lookup returns CDR1 WNHNN and CDR2 SYGVQD (reference sequence). CDR3 amino acids: CASSVLSGDGALREQYF. The CDR3 DNA reads as TGCGCCAGCAGTGTCCTCTCGGGGGACGGAGCCCTACGCGAGCAGTACTTC.

The chain is built from TRBV6-6 and TRBJ2-5; possible D gene TRBD2, 5 bases. The V end lost 6 bases, the J end lost 7 bases, and 24 bases lay between the germline ends. CDR3 length equals 16 residues. CDR1 is MNHNY, CDR2 SVGAGI, per germline (reference sequence). CDR3 in DNA: TGTGCCAGCAGAGGAACCGTTGACGGGGTGGGATGGACCCAGTACTTC. This translates into CASRGTVDGVGWTQYF.